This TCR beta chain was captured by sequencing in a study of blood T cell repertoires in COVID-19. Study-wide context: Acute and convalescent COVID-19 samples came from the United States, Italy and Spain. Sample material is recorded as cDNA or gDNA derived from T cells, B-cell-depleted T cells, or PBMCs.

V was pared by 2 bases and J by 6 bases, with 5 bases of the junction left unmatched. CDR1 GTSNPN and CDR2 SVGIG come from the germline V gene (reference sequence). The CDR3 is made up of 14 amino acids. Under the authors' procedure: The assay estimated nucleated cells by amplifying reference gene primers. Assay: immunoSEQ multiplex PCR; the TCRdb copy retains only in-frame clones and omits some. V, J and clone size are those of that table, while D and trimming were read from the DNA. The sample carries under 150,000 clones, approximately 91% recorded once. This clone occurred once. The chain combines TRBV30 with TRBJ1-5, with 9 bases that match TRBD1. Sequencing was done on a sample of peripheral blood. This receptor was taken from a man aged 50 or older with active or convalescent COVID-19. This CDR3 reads CAWSRGQGGQPQHF. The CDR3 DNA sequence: TGTGCCTGGAGTCGGGGACAGGGCGGTCAGCCCCAGCATTTT.